The 22 T cell receptor beta chains in this list originate from one sample, sequenced in a study of T-cell reconstitution after alpha-beta-depleted transplantation in children. The authors prepared the TCRbeta library with unique molecular identifiers. TCRdb reprocessed the PCR reads via MiXCR and lists one record per CDR3 protein. This sample carries around 800,000 distinct CDR3 sequences, 15% to 20% of them seen once, and the ten largest clones take roughly 5%. The input for sequencing was PBMCs, mostly from graft donor cells, taken 360 days after TCRalphabeta/CD19-depleted stem cell transplant. These receptors were obtained from a male patient younger than 18 who had a stem cell transplant for acute lymphoblastic leukemia, so the T cells may come from the graft donor.

This clonotype has at least ten counts. The V gene is TRBV5-1, the J gene TRBJ1-1; perhaps TRBD1 as D (6 bases). Germline loops: CDR1 SGHRS, CDR2 YFSETQ. Between the trimmed V and J ends, which lost 1 base and 4 bases, there was a span of 11 bases. CDR3 length: 14 amino acids. CDR3: CASSLTGSGTEAFF. CDR3 bases: TGCGCCAGCAGCTTGACAGGGTCAGGCACTGAAGCTTTCTTT.

This clonotype has a count of ten or more. This chain links TRBV5-1 with TRBJ2-3, with D hard to call. Germline-derived CDR1 and CDR2 are SGHRS and YFSETQ. The ends were cut back, 0 bases at V and 1 base at J, with 9 bases in the middle. CDR3 length: 15 residues. CDR3 amino acids: CASSLEDGRTDTQYF. The CDR3 DNA sequence: TGCGCCAGCAGCTTGGAGGACGGTCGCACAGATACGCAGTATTTT. Based on the CDR3 plus reference TRBV5-1 and TRBJ2-3, the full variable domain is KAGVTQTPRYLIKTRGQQVTLSCSPISGHRSVSWYQQTPGQGLQFLFEYFSETQRNKGNFPGRFSGRQFSNSRSEMNVSTLELGDSALYLCASSLEDGRTDTQYFGPGTRLTVL.

In this sample, this clonotype turned up a few times. V is TRBV25-1 and J is TRBJ2-1; D unclear. The ends were cut back, 6 bases at V and 10 bases at J, with 7 bases in the middle. Germline-derived CDR1 and CDR2 are MGHDK and SYGVNS. CDR3 length: 10 amino acids. CDR3 in DNA: TGTGCCAGCAGCCCTATAGAGCAGTTCTTC. This gives the protein CASSPIEQFF. The full variable domain, with the rest looked up from reference TRBV25-1 and TRBJ2-1, is EADIYQTPRYLVIGTGKKITLECSQTMGHDKMYWYQQDPGMELHLIHYSYGVNSTEKGDLSSESTVSRIRTEHFPLTLESARPSHTSQYLCASSPIEQFFGPGTRLTVL.

This clonotype showed up many times. The V and J genes are TRBV7-3 and TRBJ2-3; 7 positions agree with TRBD2. The CDR3 length is 17 residues. The ends lost 6 bases at V and 0 bases at J; junction bases unmatched: 12. Germline CDR1 and CDR2: SGHTA and FQGTGA. CDR3 in amino acids: CASSQGPSGLSTDTQYF. The CDR3 DNA follows: TGTGCCAGCAGTCAAGGGCCTAGCGGACTTAGCACAGATACGCAGTATTTT.

This clonotype was counted at least ten times. The V and J genes are TRBV4-1 and TRBJ2-1; 11 positions agree with TRBD2. J was trimmed by 5 bases and V by 0 bases; bases with no gene match: 6. CDR1 is MGHRA and CDR2 is YSYEKL in the germline V gene. The CDR3 is 17 amino acids. CDR3 region: CASSQDAGLAEHNEQFF. The DNA for the CDR3 is TGCGCCAGCAGCCAAGATGCGGGACTAGCGGAGCACAATGAGCAGTTCTTC.

This chain joins TRBV7-3 and TRBJ2-3, with 12 positions matching TRBD2. Germline V lookup: CDR1 SGHTA, CDR2 FQGTGA. This CDR3 comprises 17 residues. V lost 4 bases and J lost 4; bases outside the gene matches: 9. CDR3 region: CASSSRLAGASSDTQYF. CDR3 coding DNA: TGTGCCAGCAGCTCCCGACTAGCGGGAGCCTCATCAGATACGCAGTATTTT.

This clonotype was seen repeatedly, ten times or more. The V call is TRBV24-1, the J call TRBJ2-1, with 11 bases that match TRBD2. The length of the CDR3 is 16 residues. CDR1 is KGHDR and CDR2 is SFDVKD in the germline V gene. The ends lost 4 bases at V and 5 bases at J; junction bases unmatched: 6. For the CDR3, the DNA is TGTGCCACCAGTGACTCACTAGCGGGAGTCCACAATGAGCAGTTCTTC. Protein: CATSDSLAGVHNEQFF.

This clonotype was detected a few times. V is TRBV12-3 or TRBV12-4 and J is TRBJ2-1; D possibly uses TRBD1 or TRBD2 (5 bases each). Trimming removed 7 bases at V and 12 bases at J, with 25 bases between. CDR3 length equals 15 residues. This CDR3 is CASTSRGGGSAGQFF. CDR3 sequence (DNA): TGTGCCAGCACCAGCCGGGGTGGGGGTTCTGCTGGGCAGTTCTTC.

The chain couples TRBV20-1 to TRBJ2-1, with D possibly matching TRBD2 (6 bases). The CDR3 is 15 residues long. V was cut by 2 bases and J by 2 bases, with 13 bases left in between. Germline values: CDR1 DFQATT, CDR2 SNEGSKA (reference sequence). The CDR3 DNA is TGCAGTGCTAGATCAGCGGGCGTACCCTACAATGAGCAGTTCTTC. It translates to CSARSAGVPYNEQFF.

The V call is TRBV29-1, the J call TRBJ2-7; the D gene is possibly TRBD2 (6 bases). Trimming cost V 3 bases and J 2 bases, with 20 bases left between them. The CDR3 spans 16 residues. Germline V gene lookup returns CDR1 SQVTM and CDR2 ANQGSEA. The CDR3 protein is CSVERGTAGRPYEQYF. DNA for the CDR3: TGCAGCGTTGAGCGGGGTACGGCAGGGAGGCCCTACGAGCAGTACTTC.

The chain is built from TRBV13 and TRBJ2-2, with a possible D match to TRBD2 (7 bases). The germline gives CDR1 PRHDT, CDR2 FYEKMQ (reference sequence). This CDR3 contains 17 residues. The V end lost 0 bases, the J end lost 0 bases, and 11 bases lay between the germline ends. The CDR3 spells CASSLGVGGPNTGELFF. The CDR3 DNA follows: TGTGCCAGCAGCTTAGGCGTGGGGGGGCCGAACACCGGGGAGCTGTTTTTT.

V usage is TRBV6-6 and J usage is TRBJ2-7; D is possibly TRBD2 (5 bases). The CDR3 runs 13 residues. V was cut by 6 bases and J by 5 bases, with 14 bases left in between. The germline CDR1 and CDR2 sequences are MNHNY and SVGAGI (reference sequence). In DNA, the CDR3 is TGTGCCAGCAGGACCACCGCCGGGGACGAGCAGTACTTC. It specifies CASRTTAGDEQYF.

This clonotype has only a few counts. CDR3 sequence (DNA): TGTGCCAGCAGTGGGAGGGCATTGATGGAGACCCAGTACTTC. It yields the protein CASSGRALMETQYF. This sequence joins TRBV12-3 or TRBV12-4 and TRBJ2-5, with 7 bases matching TRBD2. The CDR3 runs to 14 residues. The ends lost 5 bases at V and 5 bases at J; junction bases unmatched: 8.

The CDR3 DNA follows: TGTGCCAGCACCCCTGGACAGGGGGCGCGCGAGCAGTACTTC. Translation: CASTPGQGAREQYF. This chain uses TRBV12-3 or TRBV12-4 with TRBJ2-7; 11 bases agree with TRBD1. This CDR3 has 14 amino acids. V shed 7 bases, J shed 6 bases, and the junction held 8 bases outside the gene matches.

This clonotype occurred a few times. The chain has TRBV20-1 and TRBJ2-3; 11 bases are shared with TRBD2. Germline-derived CDR1 and CDR2 are DFQATT and SNEGSKA (reference sequence). There are 16 residues in the CDR3. The junction had 4 bases not matched to a gene; V was cut back by 0 bases and J by 2 bases. The CDR3 spells CSARDSSGRTTDTQYF. The CDR3 DNA sequence: TGCAGTGCTAGAGATTCTAGCGGGAGGACCACAGATACGCAGTATTTT.

This chain connects TRBV11-1 to TRBJ2-1; 14 bases are a match to TRBD2. With V trimmed by 4 bases and J by 0 bases, 11 bases remained unmatched. The germline CDR1 and CDR2 sequences are SGHAT and FQDESV (reference sequence). This CDR3 spans 20 amino acids. The CDR3 DNA reads TGTGCCAGCAGCTCTCCGGGACTAGCGGGAGAAGGGGGCTCCTACAATGAGCAGTTCTTC. Amino acids: CASSSPGLAGEGGSYNEQFF. Using reference TRBV11-1 and TRBJ2-1 for the parts outside the CDR3, the full variable domain is EAEVAQSPRYKITEKSQAVAFWCDPISGHATLYWYRQILGQGPELLVQFQDESVVDDSQLPKDRFSAERLKGVDSTLKIQPAELGDSAMYLCASSSPGLAGEGGSYNEQFFGPGTRLTVL.

This clonotype has more than one count but fewer than ten. V and J are TRBV5-1 and TRBJ2-5; no definite D call. V lost 3 bases and J 1 base, leaving 13 bases between the germline ends. CDR1 SGHRS and CDR2 YFSETQ come from the germline V gene. This CDR3 comprises 15 residues. The DNA of the CDR3 is TGCGCCAGCAGCTGGTCGAGGAGTAGCCAAGAGACCCAGTACTTC. Translating gives CASSWSRSSQETQYF.

This clonotype was counted a few times. The chain links TRBV20-1 to TRBJ1-4, with a possible D match to TRBD1 (5 bases). Germline V gives CDR1 DFQATT, CDR2 SNEGSKA (reference sequence). This CDR3 has 13 amino acids. V lost 5 bases and J 2 bases, leaving 9 bases between the germline ends. The DNA of the CDR3 is TGCAGTGCTCCGACAGCGACTAATGAAAAACTGTTTTTT. Amino acid sequence: CSAPTATNEKLFF.

The J gene is TRBJ2-7, the V gene TRBV7-6, with D maybe TRBD2 (7 bases). Trimming shortened V by 5 bases and J by 4 bases, and 18 bases separated the two germline ends. The CDR3 consists of 15 residues. Germline V lookup: CDR1 SGHVS, CDR2 FNYEAQ. The CDR3, as DNA: TGTGCCAGCAGCGACCTTGAGGGGGGGCAGTACGAGCAGTACTTC. Translating gives CASSDLEGGQYEQYF. The variable domain in full, completed from reference TRBV7-6 and TRBJ2-7, reads GAGVSQSPRYKVTKRGQDVALRCDPISGHVSLYWYRQALGQGPEFLTYFNYEAQQDKSGLPNDRFSAERPEGSISTLTIQRTEQRDSAMYRCASSDLEGGQYEQYFGPGTRLTVT.

The CDR3 sequence: CASSQHVLGANVLTF. The CDR3 DNA follows: TGTGCCAGCAGCCAGCACGTTCTGGGGGCCAACGTCCTGACTTTC. V usage is TRBV4-2 and J usage is TRBJ2-6; no clear D. The CDR3 consists of 15 residues. Trimming took 3 bases from V and 4 from J, leaving 10 bases between them. The V gene's germline CDR1 is LGHNA and CDR2 YNFKEQ.

This clonotype was found many times. The chain combines TRBV5-1 with TRBJ2-5; 9 bases line up with TRBD2. Germline V gene sequence: CDR1 SGHRS, CDR2 YFSETQ. The CDR3 consists of 14 residues. Trimming removed 4 bases from V and 7 bases from J; junction bases left unmatched: 8. The CDR3 DNA reads TGCGCCAGCAGCGGGACTAGCTCCTTGGCGACCCAGTACTTC. Translating gives CASSGTSSLATQYF. The variable domain in full, completed from reference TRBV5-1 and TRBJ2-5, reads KAGVTQTPRYLIKTRGQQVTLSCSPISGHRSVSWYQQTPGQGLQFLFEYFSETQRNKGNFPGRFSGRQFSNSRSEMNVSTLELGDSALYLCASSGTSSLATQYFGPGTRLLVL.

The chain is built from TRBV5-1 and TRBJ2-7; the D is unclear. Germline-derived CDR1 and CDR2 are SGHRS and YFSETQ. The V and J ends lost 0 bases and 7 bases respectively, with 14 bases between them. This CDR3 contains 14 residues. As DNA, the CDR3 is TGCGCCAGCAGCTTGGGTTGGCTTGCCCGGGAGCAGTACTTC. Amino acids: CASSLGWLAREQYF.